A selection of T cell receptor beta chains follows, all from one sample in a study of beta chain features in type 1 diabetes. The protocol was immunoSEQ multiplex PCR, while the TCRdb copy is restricted to in-frame clones and leaves out a portion. Of 53,000 or so clones listed, just under 65% are singletons. Sequencing was done on a sample of stem cell memory CD4+ T cells from blood. Receptors originate from a woman in her twenties or thirties with type 1 diabetes. Both conserved end residues are part of each CDR3. The D gene is left open where the match is weak. Clone sizes are given selectively: once, few, many, or a class where the clone is expanded.

V	D	size	length	J	CDR3	DNA
TRBV5-1	TRBD2	NA	15	TRBJ2-7	CASSFSGRGSYEQYF	TGCGCCAGCAGCTTCAGCGGGAGGGGCTCCTACGAGCAGTACTTC
TRBV4-2	TRBD2	NA	18	TRBJ2-3	CASSPKVPTSDSTDTQYF	TGTGCCAGCAGCCCCAAGGTTCCGACTAGCGATAGCACAGATACGCAGTATTTT
TRBV30	TRBD1	few	14	TRBJ2-7	CAWRRQGYSYEQYF	TGTGCCTGGAGGCGACAGGGGTACTCCTACGAGCAGTACTTC
TRBV5-1	TRBD1	few	17	TRBJ1-5	CASSLSATGTGDQPQHF	TGCGCCAGCAGCTTGTCGGCAACAGGGACAGGGGATCAGCCCCAGCATTTT
TRBV2	NA	NA	13	TRBJ2-7	CASRTPRGSGQYF	TGTGCCAGCAGGACCCCCAGAGGGTCTGGGCAGTACTTC
TRBV30	TRBD2	few	17	TRBJ2-5	CAWSLRFSGRSEETQYF	TGTGCCTGGAGTTTGAGGTTTAGCGGGAGATCTGAAGAGACCCAGTACTTC
TRBV18	NA	NA	15	TRBJ2-5	CASSPNQGYQETQYF	TGTGCCAGCTCACCAAATCAGGGCTACCAAGAGACCCAGTACTTC
TRBV30	NA	NA	13	TRBJ1-3	CAWSSGPGNTIYF	TGTGCCTGGAGTTCTGGGCCCGGAAACACCATATATTTT
TRBV18	NA	NA	12	TRBJ1-2	CASSPRADGYTF	TGTGCCAGCTCCCCCAGGGCGGATGGCTACACCTTC
TRBV5-4	TRBD2	few	17	TRBJ2-3	CASSLGLLAGSTDTQYF	TGTGCCAGCAGCTTGGGCCTACTAGCGGGAAGCACAGATACGCAGTATTTT
TRBV5-1	NA	once	14	TRBJ2-7	CASSLAGAIYEQYF	TGCGCCAGCAGCTTGGCGGGTGCGATCTACGAGCAGTACTTC
TRBV5-1	TRBD1	NA	16	TRBJ1-1	CASSLAGNRGGTEAFF	TGCGCCAGCAGCTTGGCCGGAAACAGGGGGGGAACTGAAGCTTTCTTT
TRBV30	TRBD1	NA	14	TRBJ1-5	CAWSVLDRNQPQHF	TGTGCCTGGAGTGTATTGGACAGGAATCAGCCCCAGCATTTT
TRBV11-1	TRBD2	NA	16	TRBJ2-1	CASSLARLAGGHEQFF	TGTGCCAGCAGCTTAGCTCGACTAGCGGGAGGCCATGAGCAGTTCTTC
TRBV10-3	TRBD2	NA	14	TRBJ2-5	CAIGRLAGVETQYF	TGTGCCATCGGGCGTCTAGCGGGAGTAGAGACCCAGTACTTC
TRBV21-1	NA	NA	13	TRBJ2-5	CASSGDRGETQYF	TGTGCCAGCAGCGGAGACAGGGGGGAGACCCAGTACTTC
TRBV28	NA	NA	13	TRBJ1-2	CASSLGRNYGYTF	TGTGCCAGCAGTTTAGGTCGGAACTATGGCTACACCTTC
TRBV6-6	NA	NA	11	TRBJ2-7	CASIKGDEQYF	TGTGCCAGCATCAAAGGGGACGAGCAGTACTTC
TRBV7-2	TRBD1	few	17	TRBJ2-5	CASRLTGTGGLEETQYF	TGTGCCAGCAGGTTGACCGGGACAGGGGGTTTGGAGGAGACCCAGTACTTC
TRBV6-5	NA	NA	16	TRBJ1-1	CASSYSHWTVNTEAFF	TGTGCCAGCAGTTACTCCCACTGGACAGTTAACACTGAAGCTTTCTTT
TRBV18	NA	NA	12	TRBJ2-5	CASSPRGETQYF	TGTGCCAGCTCACCACGAGGAGAGACCCAGTACTTC
TRBV9	NA	once	13	TRBJ1-1	CASSVRGKGEAFF	TGTGCCAGCAGCGTCCGGGGGAAGGGTGAAGCTTTCTTT
TRBV27	NA	NA	14	TRBJ1-4	CASSAGSIREKLFF	TGTGCCAGCAGTGCCGGGAGCATACGGGAAAAACTGTTTTTT
TRBV5-6	NA	few	13	TRBJ1-5	CASSPHGAQPQHF	TGTGCCAGCAGCCCCCACGGAGCGCAGCCCCAGCATTTT
TRBV7-2	TRBD1	NA	15	TRBJ2-5	CASSLMGQGAETQYF	TGTGCCAGCAGCTTAATGGGACAGGGGGCAGAGACCCAGTACTTC
TRBV11-3	TRBD2	once	13	TRBJ2-1	CASSISGNHEQFF	TGTGCCAGCAGCATTAGCGGGAACCATGAGCAGTTCTTC
TRBV18	NA	NA	15	TRBJ2-2	CASSPTAANTGELFF	TGTGCCAGCTCACCAACAGCAGCGAACACCGGGGAGCTGTTTTTT
TRBV7-4	NA	NA	14	TRBJ2-7	CASSLSGQAYEQYF	TGTGCCAGCAGCTTATCAGGCCAAGCCTACGAGCAGTACTTC
TRBV29-1	NA	few	13	TRBJ2-1	CSVEGAARMEQFF	TGCAGCGTTGAAGGTGCTGCCAGGATGGAGCAGTTCTTC
TRBV7-8	TRBD1	NA	14	TRBJ1-4	CASSSGTGREKLFF	TGTGCCAGCAGCTCCGGGACAGGGCGGGAAAAACTGTTTTTT
TRBV2	NA	NA	12	TRBJ2-7	CASSENRDEQYF	TGTGCCAGCAGTGAAAACAGGGACGAGCAGTACTTC
TRBV4-1	TRBD2	few	16	TRBJ2-2	CASSQESSGRTGELFF	TGCGCCAGCAGCCAAGAGTCGAGCGGGAGGACCGGGGAGCTGTTTTTT
TRBV15	NA	NA	15	TRBJ1-5	CATSSQVPSNQPQHF	TGTGCCACCAGCAGCCAGGTCCCTAGCAATCAGCCCCAGCATTTT
TRBV7-3	NA	NA	13	TRBJ2-1	CASSLTQDNEQFF	TGTGCCAGCAGCTTAACACAAGACAATGAGCAGTTCTTC
TRBV14	TRBD2	NA	19	TRBJ2-7	CASSLRGNSGSPFAYEQYF	TGTGCCAGCAGCCTTAGGGGGAATAGCGGGAGCCCCTTCGCCTACGAGCAGTACTTC
TRBV9	NA	NA	14	TRBJ2-5	CASSVVSAGETQYF	TGTGCCAGCAGCGTAGTTTCCGCGGGAGAGACCCAGTACTTC
TRBV7-3	NA	once	14	TRBJ1-1	CASSKYPGNTEAFF	TGTGCCAGCAGCAAATATCCAGGGAACACTGAAGCTTTCTTT
TRBV4-1	TRBD2	NA	15	TRBJ2-7	CASSRTSGRAYEQYF	TGCGCCAGCAGCCGAACTAGCGGGAGAGCCTACGAGCAGTACTTC
TRBV7-9	NA	NA	13	TRBJ1-1	CASSLAQNTEAFF	TGTGCCAGCAGCTTAGCTCAGAACACTGAAGCTTTCTTT
TRBV18	TRBD1	NA	15	TRBJ1-1	CASSPGTGGNTEAFF	TGTGCCAGCTCACCTGGGACAGGGGGGAACACTGAAGCTTTCTTT
TRBV18	NA	NA	13	TRBJ2-7	CASSFPSSYEQYF	TGTGCCAGCTCATTCCCGAGCTCCTACGAGCAGTACTTC
TRBV14	NA	NA	17	TRBJ2-1	CASSQFTLGGVFNEQFF	TGTGCCAGCAGCCAGTTTACCTTAGGGGGGGTCTTCAATGAGCAGTTCTTC
TRBV30	NA	NA	14	TRBJ1-4	CAWSVSGVGEKLFF	TGTGCCTGGAGTGTATCAGGGGTGGGTGAAAAACTGTTTTTT
TRBV11-2	NA	NA	13	TRBJ1-1	CASSDRIYTEAFF	TGTGCCAGCAGCGACAGGATTTACACTGAAGCTTTCTTT
TRBV7-9	NA	NA	11	TRBJ2-5	CASAAQETQYF	TGTGCCAGTGCGGCCCAAGAGACCCAGTACTTC
TRBV4-1	TRBD2	NA	17	TRBJ2-1	CASSQALAGDPYNEQFF	TGCGCCAGCAGCCAGGCCCTAGCGGGGGACCCCTACAATGAGCAGTTCTTC
TRBV6-5	TRBD2	NA	14	TRBJ2-5	CASSGLAVGETQYF	TGTGCCAGCAGCGGACTAGCGGTGGGGGAGACCCAGTACTTC